This T cell receptor beta chain was documented in a study of blood T cell repertoires in COVID-19. Study context: The United States, Italy and Spain supplied acute and convalescent COVID-19 samples. The analysed material was cDNA or gDNA that came from T cells, B-cell-depleted T cells, or PBMCs.

Authors' processing steps: Amplification with reference gene primers provided the estimates of nucleated cell counts. Method: immunoSEQ multiplex PCR; TCRdb's copy keeps in-frame clones and lacks some. The V and J calls and clone size come from that table; D and trimming were worked out from the DNA. The repertoire consists of some 110,000 clones, with about three quarters occurring once and the leading ten covering 5.5% to 7%. Germline assignment: CDR1 SGHRS and CDR2 YFSETQ. With 0 bases clipped from V and 9 bases from J, the junction kept 3 bases outside the gene matches. The CDR3 consists of 13 residues.

This receptor was identified in a man aged 65-85 years with acute or convalescent COVID-19. The chain couples TRBV5-1 to TRBJ2-1, with 7 bases aligning to TRBD2. The sequenced material came from peripheral blood. The CDR3, as DNA: TGCGCCAGCAGCTTGGGGGAGGGTACTGAGCAGTTCTTC. Its translation is CASSLGEGTEQFF.